The 30 T cell receptor beta chains below all came from one sample that was sequenced in a study of T cells in narcolepsy. Data came from immunoSEQ multiplex PCR; TCRdb stores just in-frame clones and leaves some out. The sample carries about 32,000 clones, about 85% recorded once. Sequenced: CD45RA- memory CD4+ T cells from PBMCs. These receptors came from a human donor with narcolepsy.

The V gene is TRBV12-5, the J gene TRBJ2-7; D is possibly TRBD2 (6 bases). Trimming left V 0 bases short and J 3 bases short, with 30 bases between. This CDR3 spans 21 amino acids. Germline V lookup: CDR1 LGHNT, CDR2 FRNRAP. The CDR3 here is CASGLVPRASLARRDFYEQYF. The CDR3 DNA reads TGTGCTAGTGGTTTGGTACCCCGGGCCTCATTAGCACGGCGGGATTTCTACGAGCAGTACTTC.

The chain links TRBV27 to TRBJ2-6; the match to TRBD2 covers 12 bases. The CDR3 covers 21 residues. From germline, CDR1 is MNHEY and CDR2 SMNVEV (reference sequence). V dropped 6 bases and J dropped 1; count of bases not matched to a gene: 16. CDR3 protein: CASRSFLAGGGVFSGANVLTF. For the CDR3, the DNA is TGTGCCAGCAGATCTTTCCTAGCGGGAGGGGGAGTTTTTTCTGGGGCCAACGTCCTGACTTTC.

In this sample, this clone turned up a few times. The rearrangement joins TRBV2 to TRBJ1-2, with TRBD1 as a possible D gene (5 bases). Trimming took 3 bases from V and 7 from J, leaving 18 bases between them. The V gene's germline CDR1 is SNHLY and CDR2 FYNNEI. This CDR3 is 15 amino acids long. This CDR3 reads CASSEAGTLSSGYTF. CDR3 coding DNA: TGTGCCAGCAGTGAGGCAGGGACCCTATCTTCTGGCTACACCTTC.

This chain joins TRBV18 and TRBJ1-6, with D possibly TRBD1 on 5 matching bases. The CDR3 is 15 residues long. Germline V gene lookup returns CDR1 KGHSH and CDR2 LQKENI. Between the trimmed V and J ends, which lost 3 bases and 5 bases, there was a span of 11 bases. The CDR3: CASSPGRVDNSPLHF. The CDR3, as DNA: TGTGCCAGCTCACCGGGACGTGTGGATAATTCACCCCTCCACTTT.

V usage is TRBV6-1 and J usage is TRBJ2-6; the D gene is possibly TRBD1 (5 bases). Deletions cut 1 base from V and 2 bases from J, with 18 bases between. Germline assignment: CDR1 MNHNS and CDR2 SASEGT. CDR3 length: 19 residues. CDR3 coding DNA: TGTGCCAGCAGTGAAGGCTGGCAGGGTATCGGTGCTGGGGCCAACGTCCTGACTTTC. Its translation: CASSEGWQGIGAGANVLTF.

The rearrangement links TRBV2 to TRBJ2-4; unclear D gene. The CDR3 sequence is 12 residues long. V lost 8 bases, J lost 4 bases, and 9 bases lay in between. Germline V gene sequence: CDR1 SNHLY, CDR2 FYNNEI. The CDR3 DNA sequence: TGTGCCAGCGTTTCTGCGAAAAACATTCAGTACTTC. Translation gives CASVSAKNIQYF.

J is TRBJ1-1 and V is TRBV28; D is perhaps TRBD1 (5 bases). This CDR3 spans 14 amino acids. Trimming removed 6 bases at V and 7 bases at J, with 18 bases between. CDR1 is MDHEN and CDR2 is SYDVKM in the germline V gene. CDR3 in amino acids: CASSLGVYGHEAFF. CDR3 coding DNA: TGTGCCAGCAGCCTAGGTGTTTACGGACATGAAGCTTTCTTT.

This chain connects TRBV5-4 to TRBJ2-7, with D perhaps given as TRBD1 or TRBD2 (5 bases each). Germline loops: CDR1 SGHNT, CDR2 YYREEE (reference sequence). With 2 bases removed from V and 0 bases from J, the gap between germline ends came to 12 bases. CDR3 length: 15 amino acids. The CDR3 sequence is CASSFGAAGSYEQYF. The CDR3 DNA is TGTGCCAGCAGCTTTGGGGCGGCGGGCTCCTACGAGCAGTACTTC.

The V gene is TRBV14, the J gene TRBJ2-2, with 7 positions matching TRBD1. After removal of 4 bases from V and 2 bases from J, the junction contained 7 bases not matched to a gene. The germline CDR1 and CDR2 sequences are SGHDN and FVKESK. The CDR3 is made up of 16 amino acids. CDR3 DNA sequence: TGTGCCAGCAGCCGATACGGGACAGCCAACACCGGGGAGCTGTTTTTT. Encoded protein: CASSRYGTANTGELFF.

The chain combines TRBV10-3 with TRBJ2-7, with TRBD2 matching over 10 bases. With 7 bases clipped from V and 7 bases from J, the junction kept 10 bases outside the gene matches. Looked up from germline, CDR1 is ENHRY and CDR2 is SYGVKD. The CDR3 is made up of 14 amino acids. The CDR3, as DNA: TGTGCCATCACCCAGCGGGGGGGAGAGGGAGAGCAGTACTTC. This sequence encodes CAITQRGGEGEQYF.

The chain recombines TRBV2 with TRBJ2-3, with 13 bases aligning to TRBD2. CDR1 and CDR2 (germline): SNHLY, FYNNEI. V was pared by 6 bases and J by 6 bases, with 6 bases of the junction left unmatched. This CDR3 comprises 15 residues. The CDR3 sequence: CASRVGLAGADTQYF. DNA of the CDR3: TGTGCCAGCAGGGTCGGACTAGCGGGAGCCGATACGCAGTATTTT. Combining the CDR3 with reference TRBV2 and TRBJ2-3 gives the whole variable domain EPEVTQTPSHQVTQMGQEVILRCVPISNHLYFYWYRQILGQKVEFLVSFYNNEISEKSEIFDDQFSVERPDGSNFTLKIRSTKLEDSAMYFCASRVGLAGADTQYFGPGTRLTVL.

This clone was picked up one time. The conserved closing phenylalanine or tryptophan is absent in this CDR3, likely reflecting a read error. The V call is TRBV7-2, the J call TRBJ1-2; a possible D gene is TRBD1 (5 bases). Trimming cost V 5 bases and J 6 bases, with 7 bases left between them. Germline V gene sequence: CDR1 SGHTA, CDR2 FQGNSA. This CDR3 region has 11 residues. CDR3 in DNA: TGTGCCAGCAGCGCAGGGAATGGCTACACCCTC. Its translation: CASSAGNGYTL.

This clone occurred a few times. V usage is TRBV7-9 and J usage is TRBJ2-4, with 8 bases matching TRBD1. The CDR3 has 18 residues. The germline CDR1 and CDR2 sequences are SEHNR and FQNEAQ (reference sequence). V shed 5 bases, J shed 0 bases, and the junction held 12 bases outside the gene matches. The CDR3 nucleotides read TGTGCCAGCAGCCCACCCGGCGGACAGGGAATAGCCAAAAACATTCAGTACTTC. This codes for CASSPPGGQGIAKNIQYF.

Points on this clone: Other DNA sequences of this sample code for an identical CDR3. The chain has TRBV9 and TRBJ1-1; D is unclear. From germline, CDR1 is SGDLS and CDR2 YYNGEE. The V end was cut by 2 bases, the J end by 1 base, with 6 bases between. This CDR3 is built from 13 residues. The CDR3 nucleotides read TGTGCCAGCAGCGTGGGCCCGAACACTGAAGCTTTCTTT. Its protein is CASSVGPNTEAFF. Full variable domain (rest looked up from reference TRBV9 and TRBJ1-1): DSGVTQTPKHLITATGQRVTLRCSPRSGDLSVYWYQQSLDQGLQFLIQYYNGEERAKGNILERFSAQQFPDLHSELNLSSLELGDSALYFCASSVGPNTEAFFGQGTRLTVV.

This clone was observed a handful of times. The rearrangement uses TRBV2 and TRBJ2-2; TRBD2 agrees at 8 bases. The CDR3 consists of 14 residues. Trimming removed 7 bases from V and 5 bases from J; junction bases left unmatched: 6. Germline CDR1 and CDR2: SNHLY and FYNNEI. CDR3 nucleotides: TGTGCCAGCAATAAGCGGGAGAGGACCGGGGAGCTGTTTTTT. Protein sequence: CASNKRERTGELFF.

The rearrangement links TRBV5-5 to TRBJ1-2, with 9 positions matching TRBD1. The germline gives CDR1 SGHKS, CDR2 YYEKEE (reference sequence). J gave up 4 bases and V 5 bases, and 18 bases lay outside the gene matches. The CDR3 is made up of 18 amino acids. The CDR3 bases are TGTGCCAGCAGAAAACTCTACCGGGACAGGGTACAAGGCTATGGCTACACCTTC. Its protein product is CASRKLYRDRVQGYGYTF.

V usage is TRBV7-9 and J usage is TRBJ1-2, with D possibly matching TRBD1 (5 bases). The germline V gene encodes CDR1 SEHNR and CDR2 FQNEAQ (reference sequence). This CDR3 is 15 amino acids long. Trimming left V 5 bases short and J 1 base short, with 14 bases between. This chain's CDR3 is CASSPHDSINYGYTF. For the CDR3, the DNA is TGTGCCAGCAGCCCTCACGACAGTATTAACTATGGCTACACCTTC. Combining the CDR3 with reference TRBV7-9 and TRBJ1-2 gives the whole variable domain DTGVSQNPRHKITKRGQNVTFRCDPISEHNRLYWYRQTLGQGPEFLTYFQNEAQLEKSRLLSDRFSAERPKGSFSTLEIQRTEQGDSAMYLCASSPHDSINYGYTFGSGTRLTVV.

The J gene is TRBJ1-2, the V gene TRBV5-4; 9 nucleotides align to TRBD1. The CDR3 runs 14 residues. Germline trimming cut 4 bases from V and 5 bases from J; bases unmatched to any gene: 6. Germline CDR1 reads SGHNT; CDR2 reads YYREEE (reference sequence). CDR3: CASSKSGQGYGYTF. The CDR3, as DNA: TGTGCCAGCAGCAAATCCGGACAGGGGTATGGCTACACCTTC.

The chain employs TRBV15 and TRBJ1-5; 9 nucleotides match TRBD1. V trimming: 8 bases; J trimming: 7 bases; junction bases outside the gene matches: 9. Germline CDR1 is LNHNV and CDR2 is YYDKDF (reference sequence). The CDR3 has 14 residues. The CDR3 bases are TGTGCCACCCGAGGGACAGGGACAGGGCAGCCCCAGCATTTT. Protein product: CATRGTGTGQPQHF.

The chain uses TRBV11-3 and TRBJ2-1, with D perhaps matching TRBD2 (5 bases). This CDR3 spans 13 amino acids. The ends were cut back, 5 bases at V and 2 bases at J, with 7 bases in the middle. CDR1 SGHNT and CDR2 YENEEA come from the germline V gene. The DNA of the CDR3 is TGTGCCAGCAGCCCACTAGCCTACAATGAGCAGTTCTTC. Its protein is CASSPLAYNEQFF. The entire variable domain, with the rest obtained from reference TRBV11-3 and TRBJ2-1, is as follows: EAGVVQSPRYKIIEKKQPVAFWCNPISGHNTLYWYLQNLGQGPELLIRYENEEAVDDSQLPKDRFSAERLKGVDSTLKIQPAELGDSAVYLCASSPLAYNEQFFGPGTRLTVL.

This clone was counted only a few times. The rearrangement uses TRBV2 and TRBJ2-1; maybe TRBD2 (6 bases). CDR3 length: 14 amino acids. The germline V and J ends were trimmed by 4 bases and 7 bases, with 14 bases remaining between them. Per germline, CDR1 SNHLY and CDR2 FYNNEI. The CDR3 loop is CASSGGLATNEQFF. DNA for the CDR3: TGTGCCAGCAGTGGGGGACTGGCAACGAATGAGCAGTTCTTC.

There are a few counts of this clone. The chain has TRBV11-2 and TRBJ1-4; D unresolved. The CDR3 is 17 amino acids. V was shortened by 1 base and J by 0 bases, with 12 bases between the two germline ends. CDR1 is SGHAT and CDR2 is FQNNGV in the germline V gene. The CDR3 DNA reads as TGTGCCAGCAGCTTAGTGTCAGGACTCGCAACTAATGAAAAACTGTTTTTT. Its translation: CASSLVSGLATNEKLFF.

There are a few counts of this clone. The chain carries TRBV28 and TRBJ2-2; a weak D match, TRBD2 (6 bases). V was trimmed by 5 bases and J by 1 base, leaving 11 bases between them. The germline gives CDR1 MDHEN, CDR2 SYDVKM. This CDR3 contains 15 residues. The CDR3 protein is CASSPQGLNTGELFF. CDR3 coding DNA: TGTGCCAGCAGTCCCCAGGGACTGAACACCGGGGAGCTGTTTTTT.

V is TRBV7-3 and J is TRBJ2-2; 9 bases match TRBD1. CDR1 and CDR2 (germline): SGHTA, FQGTGA. J was trimmed by 1 base and V by 7 bases; bases with no gene match: 4. The CDR3 is made up of 15 amino acids. The CDR3 DNA reads TGTGCCAGCACCCCGACAGGGGGGAACACCGGGGAGCTGTTTTTT. Its protein is CASTPTGGNTGELFF.

In nucleotides, the CDR3 is TGTGCCACCAGCAGAGAACAGGGGGGAAACACCATATATTTT. This translates into CATSREQGGNTIYF. This sequence joins TRBV15 and TRBJ1-3; 7 bases are a match to TRBD1. V dropped 0 bases and J dropped 4; count of bases not matched to a gene: 0. Germline CDR1 LNHNV, CDR2 YYDKDF (reference sequence). This CDR3 contains 14 residues. Drawing the rest from reference TRBV15 and TRBJ1-3, the complete variable domain is DAMVIQNPRYQVTQFGKPVTLSCSQTLNHNVMYWYQQKSSQAPKLLFHYYDKDFNNEADTPDNFQSRRPNTSFCFLDIRSPGLGDTAMYLCATSREQGGNTIYFGEGSWLTVV.

The chain recombines TRBV29-1 with TRBJ1-3; D gene ambiguous. Germline V gene sequence: CDR1 SQVTM, CDR2 ANQGSEA. The V and J ends lost 1 base and 0 bases respectively, with 7 bases between them. The CDR3 contains 14 residues. The CDR3 is CSVEGGFSGNTIYF. CDR3 in DNA: TGCAGCGTTGAAGGTGGATTCTCTGGAAACACCATATATTTT.

The chain employs TRBV10-1 and TRBJ2-4; 9 bases map to TRBD1. V was pared by 2 bases and J by 8 bases, with 4 bases of the junction left unmatched. The CDR3 extends over 14 amino acids. Germline V gives CDR1 WNHNN, CDR2 SYGVQD (reference sequence). The CDR3 bases are TGCGCCAGCAGTGAGCTGGACAGGGGTGACATTCAGTACTTC. This codes for CASSELDRGDIQYF.

The chain has TRBV30 and TRBJ1-5, with D unclear. This CDR3 has 14 amino acids. The V end lost 1 base, the J end lost 5 bases, and 12 bases lay between the germline ends. In germline, CDR1 is GTSNPN, CDR2 SVGIG (reference sequence). The CDR3 region is CAWSGVSWDQPQHF. The CDR3 DNA follows: TGTGCCTGGAGTGGTGTCAGTTGGGATCAGCCCCAGCATTTT. Full variable domain (missing parts from reference TRBV30 and TRBJ1-5): SQTIHQWPATLVQPVGSPLSLECTVEGTSNPNLYWYRQAAGRGLQLLFYSVGIGQISSEVPQNLSASRPQDRQFILSSKKLLLSDSGFYLCAWSGVSWDQPQHFGDGTRLSIL.

This chain uses TRBV13 with TRBJ1-4; 7 nucleotides agree with TRBD1. With 7 bases clipped from V and 5 bases from J, the junction kept 4 bases outside the gene matches. The CDR3 sequence is 13 residues long. Germline values: CDR1 PRHDT, CDR2 FYEKMQ (reference sequence). CDR3 in DNA: TGTGCCAGCACCAGGGGGGGGAATGAAAAACTGTTTTTT. It is translated as CASTRGGNEKLFF. Combining the CDR3 with reference TRBV13 and TRBJ1-4 gives the whole variable domain AAGVIQSPRHLIKEKRETATLKCYPIPRHDTVYWYQQGPGQDPQFLISFYEKMQSDKGSIPDRFSAQQFSDYHSELNMSSLELGDSALYFCASTRGGNEKLFFGSGTQLSVL.

The CDR3 nucleotides read TGTGCCAGCAGACCGGGGGGTTCCACTGAAGCTTTCTTT. It is translated as CASRPGGSTEAFF. V is TRBV5-8 and J is TRBJ1-1; D possibly corresponds to TRBD1 (5 bases). CDR1 is SGHTS and CDR2 is YDEGEE in the germline V gene. Trimming left V 5 bases short and J 4 bases short, with 12 bases between. The CDR3 is 13 residues long.